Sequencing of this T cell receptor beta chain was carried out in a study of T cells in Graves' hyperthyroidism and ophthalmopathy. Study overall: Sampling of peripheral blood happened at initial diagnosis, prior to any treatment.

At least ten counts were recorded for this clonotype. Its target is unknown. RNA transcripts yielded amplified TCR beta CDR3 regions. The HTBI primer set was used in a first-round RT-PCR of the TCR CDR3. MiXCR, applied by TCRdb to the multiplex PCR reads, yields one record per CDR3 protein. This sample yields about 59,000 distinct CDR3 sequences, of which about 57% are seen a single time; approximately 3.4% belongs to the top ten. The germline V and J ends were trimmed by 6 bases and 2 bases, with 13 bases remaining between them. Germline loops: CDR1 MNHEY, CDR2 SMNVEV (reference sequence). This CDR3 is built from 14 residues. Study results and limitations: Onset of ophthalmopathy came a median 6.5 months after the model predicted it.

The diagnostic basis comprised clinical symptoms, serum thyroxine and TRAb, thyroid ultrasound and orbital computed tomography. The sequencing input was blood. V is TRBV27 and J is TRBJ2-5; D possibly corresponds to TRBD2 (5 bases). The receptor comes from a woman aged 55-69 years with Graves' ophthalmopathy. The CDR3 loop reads CASRPPGSQETQYF. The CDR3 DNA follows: TGTGCCAGCAGACCCCCGGGGTCACAAGAGACCCAGTACTTC.